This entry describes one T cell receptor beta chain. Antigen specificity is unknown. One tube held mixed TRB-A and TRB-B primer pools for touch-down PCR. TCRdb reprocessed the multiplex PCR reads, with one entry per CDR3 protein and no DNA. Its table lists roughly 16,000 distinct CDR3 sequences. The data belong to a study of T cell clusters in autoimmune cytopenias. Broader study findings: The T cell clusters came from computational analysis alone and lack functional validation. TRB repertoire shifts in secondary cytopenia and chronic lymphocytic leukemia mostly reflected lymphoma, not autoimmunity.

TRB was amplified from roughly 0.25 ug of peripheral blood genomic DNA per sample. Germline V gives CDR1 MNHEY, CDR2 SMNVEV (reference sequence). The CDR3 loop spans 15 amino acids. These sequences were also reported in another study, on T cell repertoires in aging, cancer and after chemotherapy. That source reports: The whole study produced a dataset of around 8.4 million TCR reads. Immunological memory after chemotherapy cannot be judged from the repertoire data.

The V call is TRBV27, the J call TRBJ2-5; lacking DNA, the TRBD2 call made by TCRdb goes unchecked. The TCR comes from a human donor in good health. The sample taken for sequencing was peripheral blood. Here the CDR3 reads CASRGFGGVAETQYF.